One sample yielded the 10 T cell receptor beta chains listed below, sequenced in a study of long-term antiretroviral therapy in people with HIV. It was version v3.0 of the immunoSEQ assay that was run at survey level. Sequencing was performed with immunoSEQ multiplex PCR; in TCRdb, only in-frame clones are kept and a portion is missing. The sample has 20,000 to 25,000 clones, around 84% seen once; the top ten hold 4.5% to 7%. Sample: unsorted PBMCs, taken 0.2 years after starting antiretroviral therapy. These TCRs come from a woman younger than 45 with HIV.

This clone was seen only a few times. This chain connects TRBV9 to TRBJ1-6; no reliable D call. Germline V CDR1 and CDR2: SGDLS, YYNGEE. Trimming took 6 bases from V and 9 from J, leaving 4 bases between them. This CDR3 is built from 10 residues. The CDR3: CASMGSPLHF. CDR3 coding DNA: TGTGCCAGCATGGGTTCACCCCTCCACTTT.

The chain's CDR3 is CASSAAYSGANVLTF. The CDR3 nucleotides are TGTGCCAGCAGTGCCGCCTACTCTGGGGCCAACGTCCTGACTTTC. The chain combines TRBV6-1 with TRBJ2-6; no clear D gene. The V end was cut by 4 bases, the J end by 0 bases, with 7 bases between. Germline V gene lookup returns CDR1 MNHNS and CDR2 SASEGT. The CDR3 has 15 amino acids.

The chain links TRBV5-1 to TRBJ2-3; 7 bases fit TRBD1. Trimming cost V 0 bases and J 3 bases; bases outside gene matches: 7. Looked up from germline, CDR1 is SGHRS and CDR2 is YFSETQ. The CDR3 contains 16 residues. The CDR3 DNA reads TGCGCCAGCAGCTTGGTGGTGGGGGACAGTACAGATACGCAGTATTTT. Translated, it gives CASSLVVGDSTDTQYF.

V and J are TRBV2 and TRBJ2-1, with 8 bases matching TRBD2. The V gene end was trimmed by 5 bases and the J gene end by 5 bases; junction bases not matched to a gene: 8. The CDR3 loop spans 15 amino acids. Germline V gene sequence: CDR1 SNHLY, CDR2 FYNNEI. For the CDR3, the DNA is TGTGCCAGCAGTTTCGGGGGGGCCGGTAACAATGAGCAGTTCTTC. The encoded protein is CASSFGGAGNNEQFF.

The chain has TRBV7-9 and TRBJ1-6; D is ambiguous. V gave up 8 bases and J gave up 0 bases, with 11 bases separating them. In germline, CDR1 is SEHNR, CDR2 FQNEAQ (reference sequence). The CDR3 is 15 residues long. CDR3 coding DNA: TGTGCCAGCGAATTAGGGAGCTCCTATAATTCACCCCTCCACTTT. Its protein is CASELGSSYNSPLHF.

The V call is TRBV11-3, the J call TRBJ2-7; 8 positions match TRBD1. V lost 1 base to trimming and J lost 4 bases; unmatched junction nucleotides: 3. This CDR3 region has 14 residues. In germline, CDR1 is SGHNT, CDR2 YENEEA. The CDR3 DNA reads TGTGCCAGCAGCTTAGGGGGACAGGAGTACGAGCAGTACTTC. It specifies CASSLGGQEYEQYF.

This chain joins TRBV7-9 and TRBJ2-7; the match to TRBD1 covers 10 bases. Germline assignment: CDR1 SEHNR and CDR2 FQNEAQ (reference sequence). Trimming took 4 bases from V and 0 from J; bases not matched to a gene: 6. The CDR3 runs to 16 residues. Written as DNA, the CDR3 is TGTGCCAGCAGCTCGGGACAGGGGCCGAGCTCCTACGAGCAGTACGTC. Encoded protein: CASSSGQGPSSYEQYV.

The genes are TRBV10-3 and TRBJ2-7; the match to TRBD2 covers 7 bases. The CDR3 is 13 amino acids. Germline V gene lookup returns CDR1 ENHRY and CDR2 SYGVKD. V gave up 5 bases and J gave up 2 bases; unmatched junction bases: 3. CDR3 sequence reads: CAISSGAPYEQYF. The CDR3 DNA sequence: TGTGCCATCAGTAGCGGGGCGCCCTACGAGCAGTACTTC.

V gene TRBV5-6 combines with J gene TRBJ1-6; TRBD1 is a possible D gene (5 bases). Germline CDR1 and CDR2: SGHDT and YYEEEE. The CDR3 is 16 amino acids. V lost 4 bases to trimming and J lost 7 bases, with 18 bases between them. The CDR3 nucleotides are TGTGCCAGCAGCCGGGATCTAGGGACTGGGAATTCACCCCTCCACTTT. Its protein is CASSRDLGTGNSPLHF.

V gene TRBV5-5 combines with J gene TRBJ1-1; D perhaps matches TRBD1 (5 bases). Trimming took 4 bases from V and 1 from J, leaving 14 bases between them. There are 15 residues in the CDR3. Germline V CDR1 and CDR2: SGHKS, YYEKEE (reference sequence). This CDR3 is CASSQSGTTNTEAFF. The DNA of the CDR3 is TGTGCCAGCAGCCAATCCGGGACTACGAACACTGAAGCTTTCTTT.